The entry below describes one TCR beta chain. Researchers amplified the TCR beta CDR3 regions from RNA transcripts. First-round RT-PCR of the TCR CDR3 relied on the HTBI primer set. TCRdb reprocessed the multiplex PCR reads with MiXCR, giving one entry per CDR3 protein. Of fewer than 550,000 distinct CDR3 sequences listed, 15% to 18% are singletons. The source of the sample is a study of T cells in Graves' hyperthyroidism and ophthalmopathy. This clonotype originated in a woman under 30 with Graves' hyperthyroidism. Sample: blood.

The CDR3 spells CASSLAPTALYEQYF. Written as DNA, the CDR3 is TGCGCCAGCAGCCTAGCACCGACAGCTCTCTACGAGCAGTACTTC. The gene calls are TRBV5-1 and TRBJ2-7; D might be TRBD1 or TRBD2, each matching 5 bases. The germline gives CDR1 SGHRS, CDR2 YFSETQ. CDR3 length: 15 residues. V was cut by 4 bases and J by 3 bases, with 17 bases left in between.